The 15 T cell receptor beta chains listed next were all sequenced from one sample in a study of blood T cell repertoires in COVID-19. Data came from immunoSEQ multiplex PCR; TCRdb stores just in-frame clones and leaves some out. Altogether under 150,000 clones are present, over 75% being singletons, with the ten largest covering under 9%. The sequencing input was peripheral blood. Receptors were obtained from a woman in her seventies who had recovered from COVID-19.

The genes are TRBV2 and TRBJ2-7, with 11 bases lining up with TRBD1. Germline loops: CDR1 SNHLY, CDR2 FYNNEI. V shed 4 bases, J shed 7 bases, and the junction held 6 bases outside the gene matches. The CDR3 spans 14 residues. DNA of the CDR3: TGTGCCAGCAGTGTGGACAGGGGGCTTAGGGAGCAGTACTTC. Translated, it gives CASSVDRGLREQYF. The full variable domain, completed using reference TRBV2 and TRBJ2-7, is EPEVTQTPSHQVTQMGQEVILRCVPISNHLYFYWYRQILGQKVEFLVSFYNNEISEKSEIFDDQFSVERPDGSNFTLKIRSTKLEDSAMYFCASSVDRGLREQYFGPGTRLTVT.

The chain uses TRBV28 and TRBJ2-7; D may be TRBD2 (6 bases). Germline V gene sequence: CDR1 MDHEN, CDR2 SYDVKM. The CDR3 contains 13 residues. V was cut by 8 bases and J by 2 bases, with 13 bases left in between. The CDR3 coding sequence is TGTGCCAGCCTTAGGGACTTAACCTACGAGCAGTACTTC. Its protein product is CASLRDLTYEQYF.

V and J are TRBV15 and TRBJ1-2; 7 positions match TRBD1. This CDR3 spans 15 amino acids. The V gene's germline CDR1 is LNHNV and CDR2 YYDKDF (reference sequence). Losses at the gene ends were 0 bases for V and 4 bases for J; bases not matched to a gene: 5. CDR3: CATSRDRGQSYGYTF. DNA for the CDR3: TGTGCCACCAGCAGAGATCGGGGACAGTCCTATGGCTACACCTTC.

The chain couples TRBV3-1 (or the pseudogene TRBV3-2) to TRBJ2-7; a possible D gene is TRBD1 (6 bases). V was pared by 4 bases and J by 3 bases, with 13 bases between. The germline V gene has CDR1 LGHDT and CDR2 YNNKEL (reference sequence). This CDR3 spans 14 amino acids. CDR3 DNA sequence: TGTGCCAGCAGCCCCAACTCAGGGGTCTACGAGCAGTACTTC. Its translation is CASSPNSGVYEQYF.

The CDR3 nucleotides are TGTGCCAGTAGTCCCCTGGGTCGGGACAGGGGCTCCTACGAGCAGTACTTC. The encoded protein is CASSPLGRDRGSYEQYF. The rearrangement joins TRBV19 to TRBJ2-7, with 10 bases matching TRBD1. The CDR3 is 17 residues long. J gave up 0 bases and V 5 bases, and 10 bases lay outside the gene matches. Germline values: CDR1 LNHDA, CDR2 SQIVND (reference sequence).

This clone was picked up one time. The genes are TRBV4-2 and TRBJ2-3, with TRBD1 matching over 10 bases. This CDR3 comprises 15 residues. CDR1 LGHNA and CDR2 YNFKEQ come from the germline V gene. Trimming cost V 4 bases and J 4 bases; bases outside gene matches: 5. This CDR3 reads CASSLGQGVPDTQYF. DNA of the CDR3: TGTGCCAGCAGCCTAGGACAGGGGGTCCCAGATACGCAGTATTTT.

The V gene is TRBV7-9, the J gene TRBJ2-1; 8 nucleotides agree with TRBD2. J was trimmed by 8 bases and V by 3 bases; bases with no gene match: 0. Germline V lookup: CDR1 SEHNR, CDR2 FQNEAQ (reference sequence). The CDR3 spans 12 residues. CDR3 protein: CASSFSGDEQFF. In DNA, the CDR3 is TGTGCCAGCAGCTTTAGCGGGGATGAGCAGTTCTTC.

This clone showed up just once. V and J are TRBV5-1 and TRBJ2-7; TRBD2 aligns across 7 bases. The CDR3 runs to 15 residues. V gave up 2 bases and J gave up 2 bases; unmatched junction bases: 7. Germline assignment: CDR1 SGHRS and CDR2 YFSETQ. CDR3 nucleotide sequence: TGCGCCAGCAGCTTCCTCCGAAGCGGGGCCTACGAGCAGTACTTC. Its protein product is CASSFLRSGAYEQYF.

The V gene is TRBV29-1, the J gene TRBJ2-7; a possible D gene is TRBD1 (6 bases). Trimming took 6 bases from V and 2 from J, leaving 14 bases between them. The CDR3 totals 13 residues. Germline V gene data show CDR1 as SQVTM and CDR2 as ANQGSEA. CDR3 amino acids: CSVETGYPYEQYF. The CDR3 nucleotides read TGCAGCGTCGAGACAGGTTACCCCTACGAGCAGTACTTC.

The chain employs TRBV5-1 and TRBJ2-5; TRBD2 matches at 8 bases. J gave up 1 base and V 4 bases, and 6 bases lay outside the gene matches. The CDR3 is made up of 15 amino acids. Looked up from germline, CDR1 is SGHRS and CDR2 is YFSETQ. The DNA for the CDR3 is TGCGCCAGCAGCCCTTCGGGGGGGCCCCAAGAGACCCAGTACTTC. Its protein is CASSPSGGPQETQYF.

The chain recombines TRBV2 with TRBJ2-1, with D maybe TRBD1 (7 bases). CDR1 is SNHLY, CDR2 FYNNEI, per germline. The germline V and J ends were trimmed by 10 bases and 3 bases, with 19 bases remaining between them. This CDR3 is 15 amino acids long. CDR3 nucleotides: TGTGCCATCAATGGAGGGGGACAGCACTACAATGAGCAGTTCTTC. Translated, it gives CAINGGGQHYNEQFF.

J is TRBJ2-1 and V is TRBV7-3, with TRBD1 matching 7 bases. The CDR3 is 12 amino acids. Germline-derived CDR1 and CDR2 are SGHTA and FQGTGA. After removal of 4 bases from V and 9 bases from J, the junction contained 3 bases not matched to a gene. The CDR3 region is CASSSNRGEQFF. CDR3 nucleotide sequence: TGTGCCAGCAGCTCGAACAGGGGTGAGCAGTTCTTC.

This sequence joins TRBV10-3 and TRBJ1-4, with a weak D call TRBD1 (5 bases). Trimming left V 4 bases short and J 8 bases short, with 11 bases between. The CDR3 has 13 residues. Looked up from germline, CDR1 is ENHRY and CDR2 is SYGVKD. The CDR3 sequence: CAISAGMDEKLFF. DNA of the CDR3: TGTGCCATCAGTGCAGGGATGGACGAAAAACTGTTTTTT.

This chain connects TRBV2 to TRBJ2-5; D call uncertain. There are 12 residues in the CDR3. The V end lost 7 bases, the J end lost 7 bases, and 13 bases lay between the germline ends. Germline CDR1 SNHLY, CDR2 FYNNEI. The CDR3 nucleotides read TGTGCCAGCACCTGGGCCATGGGGACCCAGTACTTC. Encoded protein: CASTWAMGTQYF.

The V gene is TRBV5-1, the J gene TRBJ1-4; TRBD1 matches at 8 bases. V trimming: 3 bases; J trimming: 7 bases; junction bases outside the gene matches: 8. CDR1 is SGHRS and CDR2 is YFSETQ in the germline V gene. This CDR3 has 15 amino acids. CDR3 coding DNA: TGCGCCAGCAGCTCGTTGACAGGGGAGAGTGAAAAACTGTTTTTT. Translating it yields CASSSLTGESEKLFF.